This is a list of T cell receptor beta chains from one sample in a study of shared T cell receptors in the human thymus. Profiled with immunoSEQ multiplex PCR; TCRdb holds only in-frame clones, not every one. This sample has 72,000 or so clones, with 90% to 95% found just once. Sequenced input: thymocytes. The receptors derive from a human donor. Each CDR3 is given with its conserved first and last residue. Not all rows give a size; the values are once, few, many and, for expanded clones, a class.

NA,TRBJ1-1,TRBV25-1,CASSEGGKVNTEAFF
NA,TRBJ1-3,TRBV12-5,CASGLVDIVRRGNTIYF
NA,TRBJ1-5,TRBV19,CASSTRTGGSNQPQHF
NA,TRBJ2-7,TRBV4-1,CASSPLIGYEQYF
NA,TRBJ1-6,TRBV4-3,CASSQGSQGARDNSPLHF
NA,TRBJ1-5,TRBV27,CASSLSPRQPQHF
NA,TRBJ1-2,TRBV4-3,CASSQESWGAPEGYTF
NA,TRBJ1-6,TRBV4-3,CASSQERDRYNSPLHF
NA,TRBJ1-4,TRBV5-1,CASSLGQGLKGLDEKLFF
few,TRBJ2-5,TRBV29-1,CSVNRGLRETQYF
once,TRBJ1-1,TRBV2,CASSAGWDTEAFF
NA,TRBJ2-1,TRBV4-2,CASSQDDPDRYNEQFF
NA,TRBJ2-7,TRBV4-2,CASSQDGQPYEQYF
NA,TRBJ2-7,TRBV5-6,CASSRTAYEQYF
NA,TRBJ1-5,TRBV7-2,CASSLESDRADSNQPQHF
NA,TRBJ2-3,TRBV14,CASSQIDKGRTDTQYF
NA,TRBJ2-2,TRBV4-3,CASSARDRGFTGELFF
NA,TRBJ2-5,TRBV29-1,CSGRNRERESQETQYF
NA,TRBJ1-1,TRBV4-3,CASSQDVRGPQLLEAFF
NA,TRBJ1-5,TRBV5-6,CASSPGTGWNQPQHF
NA,TRBJ1-2,TRBV19,CASSIDRDRGYGYTF
NA,TRBJ2-3,TRBV15,CATSRDRRRGPEITDTQYF
NA,TRBJ1-2,TRBV15,CATSRDRSQGACGYTF
once,TRBJ1-5,TRBV10-3,CAISDLEPTVGRNQPQHF
NA,TRBJ1-1,TRBV12-5,CASGSGRTNTEAFF
once,TRBJ1-1,TRBV19,CASSIVRRGMNTEAFF
NA,TRBJ2-2,TRBV5-5,CASSFVTDRITGELFF
NA,TRBJ2-2,TRBV7-3,CASSPSRGGRTAGELFF
NA,TRBJ2-7,TRBV5-6,CASSLFDRIYEQYF
NA,TRBJ1-1,TRBV7-9,CASSLVSVGNTEAFF
NA,TRBJ2-3,TRBV19,CASSIGGPSTDTQYF
NA,TRBJ1-5,TRBV5-5,CASSGTDSNQPQHF
NA,TRBJ1-2,TRBV5-1,CASSHGQGGYGYTF
NA,TRBJ2-7,TRBV5-6,CASSLEVSSYEQYF
NA,TRBJ1-2,TRBV5-6,CASSLEFGHYGYTF
NA,TRBJ2-3,TRBV27,CASSPISLDSPVNPDTQYF
NA,TRBJ2-1,TRBV4-3,CASSQTPTGILRDNEQFF
NA,TRBJ1-4,TRBV27,CASSLSRTGGNEKLFF
NA,TRBJ2-7,TRBV27,CASNADGGSDEQYF
NA,TRBJ1-2,TRBV18,CASSPPPPGTGGWYGYTF
NA,TRBJ1-4,TRBV19,CASSSKPGQRRATNEKLFF
once,TRBJ2-7,TRBV27,CASSYGQGSYEQYF
NA,TRBJ2-3,TRBV29-1,CSVPRQGAEDTQYF
NA,TRBJ2-1,TRBV7-2,CASSLGSRQGSQSHNEQFF
NA,TRBJ1-5,TRBV19,CASSIDGGSNQPQHF
NA,TRBJ1-3,TRBV30,CAWSGSSGNTIYF
NA,TRBJ2-7,TRBV4-3,CASSPDRGLHSYEQYF
NA,TRBJ2-1,TRBV18,CASSNYEQFF
NA,TRBJ2-3,TRBV7-9,CASSLYPVSTDTQYF
NA,TRBJ2-5,TRBV7-3,CASSFLLAEGETQYF
NA,TRBJ1-2,TRBV7-2,CASSIGTGGPNPGRYGYTF
NA,TRBJ2-2,TRBV7-3,CASSLHRGQKTGELFF
NA,TRBJ2-1,TRBV10-2,CASSAADRHNEQFF
NA,TRBJ2-3,TRBV18,CASSPMQRGTSTDTQYF
NA,TRBJ2-5,TRBV28,CATGAGLETQYF
NA,TRBJ2-5,TRBV7-3,CASSLTLGFMGQEKETQYF
NA,TRBJ2-3,TRBV5-1,CASSWGHELHTQYF
NA,TRBJ2-6,TRBV30,CAGKGRSRGPSGANVLTF